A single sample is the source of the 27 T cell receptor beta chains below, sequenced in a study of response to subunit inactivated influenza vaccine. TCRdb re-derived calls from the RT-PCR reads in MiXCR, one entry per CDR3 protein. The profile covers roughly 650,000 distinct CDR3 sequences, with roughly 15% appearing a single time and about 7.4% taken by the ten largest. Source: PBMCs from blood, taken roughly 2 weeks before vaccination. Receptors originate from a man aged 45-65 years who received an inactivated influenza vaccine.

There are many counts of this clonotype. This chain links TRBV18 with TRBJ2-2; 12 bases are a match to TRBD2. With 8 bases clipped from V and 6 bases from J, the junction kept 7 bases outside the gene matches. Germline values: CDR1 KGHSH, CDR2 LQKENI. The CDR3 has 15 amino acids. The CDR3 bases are TGTGCCAGCATGACTAGCGGGAGTTCGGCCGGGGAGCTGTTTTTT. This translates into CASMTSGSSAGELFF.

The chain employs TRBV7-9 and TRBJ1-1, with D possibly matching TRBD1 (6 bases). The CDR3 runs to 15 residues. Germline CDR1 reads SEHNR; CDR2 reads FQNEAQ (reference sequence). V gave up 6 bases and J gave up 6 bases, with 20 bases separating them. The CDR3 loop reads CASSLNREWGAEAFF. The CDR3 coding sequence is TGTGCCAGCAGTCTTAACAGGGAATGGGGCGCTGAAGCTTTCTTT.

DNA of the CDR3: TGTGCCAGCAGGGGCGGATTTGCAACTAATGAAAAACTGTTTTTT. It yields the protein CASRGGFATNEKLFF. The chain couples TRBV27 to TRBJ1-4; no definite D call. Trimming stripped 6 bases from V and 0 bases from J, with 11 bases between. The germline gives CDR1 MNHEY, CDR2 SMNVEV (reference sequence). The CDR3 spans 15 residues.

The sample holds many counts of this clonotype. The CDR3 loop reads CASRGDPGQYQETQYF. Here the CDR3 DNA reads TGTGCCAGCAGAGGAGATCCGGGACAATACCAAGAGACCCAGTACTTC. This chain links TRBV2 with TRBJ2-5, with a tentative D call TRBD1 (6 bases). Trimming stripped 6 bases from V and 0 bases from J, with 17 bases between. CDR1 is SNHLY, CDR2 FYNNEI, per germline. This CDR3 region has 16 residues.

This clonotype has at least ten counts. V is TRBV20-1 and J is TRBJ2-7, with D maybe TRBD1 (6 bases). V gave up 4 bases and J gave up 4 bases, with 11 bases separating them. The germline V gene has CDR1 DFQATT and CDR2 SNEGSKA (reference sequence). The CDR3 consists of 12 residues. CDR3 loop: CSAMGRGYEQYF. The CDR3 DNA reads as TGCAGTGCTATGGGCAGGGGTTACGAGCAGTACTTC.

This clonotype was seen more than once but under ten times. CDR3 in amino acids: CASSLRTSRAENEQFF. CDR3 bases: TGTGCCAGCAGCTTGCGGACTAGCCGTGCGGAAAATGAGCAGTTCTTC. V and J are TRBV7-2 and TRBJ2-1, with 8 bases that match TRBD2. CDR1 is SGHTA, CDR2 FQGNSA, per germline. This CDR3 contains 16 residues. Losses at the gene ends were 3 bases for V and 7 bases for J; bases not matched to a gene: 11.

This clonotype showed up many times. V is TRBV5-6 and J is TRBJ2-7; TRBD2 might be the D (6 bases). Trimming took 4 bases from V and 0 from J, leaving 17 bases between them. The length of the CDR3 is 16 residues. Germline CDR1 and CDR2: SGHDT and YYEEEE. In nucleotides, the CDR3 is TGTGCCAGCAGCCCCGTCAGGCGGACTACCTCCTACGAGCAGTACTTC. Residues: CASSPVRRTTSYEQYF.

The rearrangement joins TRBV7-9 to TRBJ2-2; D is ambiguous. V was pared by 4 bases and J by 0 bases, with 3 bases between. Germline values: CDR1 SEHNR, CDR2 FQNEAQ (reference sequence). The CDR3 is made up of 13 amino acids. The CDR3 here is CASSWSNTGELFF. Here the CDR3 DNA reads TGTGCCAGCAGCTGGTCGAACACCGGGGAGCTGTTTTTT.

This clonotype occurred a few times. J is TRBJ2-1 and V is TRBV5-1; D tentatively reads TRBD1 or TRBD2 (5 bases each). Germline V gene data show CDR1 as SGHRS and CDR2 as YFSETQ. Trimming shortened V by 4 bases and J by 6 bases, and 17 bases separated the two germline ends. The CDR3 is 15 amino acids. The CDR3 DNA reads TGCGCCAGCAGCCCTTTGGGGGATGAAGGCAATGAGCAGTTCTTC. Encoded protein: CASSPLGDEGNEQFF. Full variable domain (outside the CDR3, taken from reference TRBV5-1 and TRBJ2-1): KAGVTQTPRYLIKTRGQQVTLSCSPISGHRSVSWYQQTPGQGLQFLFEYFSETQRNKGNFPGRFSGRQFSNSRSEMNVSTLELGDSALYLCASSPLGDEGNEQFFGPGTRLTVL.

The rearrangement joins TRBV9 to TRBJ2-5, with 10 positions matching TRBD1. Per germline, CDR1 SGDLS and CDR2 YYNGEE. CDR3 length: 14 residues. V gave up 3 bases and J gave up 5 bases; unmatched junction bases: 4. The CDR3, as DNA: TGTGCCAGCAGCGAGACAGGGGGCGAGGAGACCCAGTACTTC. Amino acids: CASSETGGEETQYF.

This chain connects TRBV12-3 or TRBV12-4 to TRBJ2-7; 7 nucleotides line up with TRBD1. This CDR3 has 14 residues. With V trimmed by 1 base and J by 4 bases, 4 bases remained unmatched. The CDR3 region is CASSLGPQGYEQYF. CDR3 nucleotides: TGTGCCAGCAGTTTAGGCCCACAGGGGTACGAGCAGTACTTC.

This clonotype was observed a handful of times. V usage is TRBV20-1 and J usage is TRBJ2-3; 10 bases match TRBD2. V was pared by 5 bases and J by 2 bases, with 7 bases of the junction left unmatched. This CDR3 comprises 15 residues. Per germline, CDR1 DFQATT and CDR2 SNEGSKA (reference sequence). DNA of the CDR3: TGCAGTGCTCCCCCCCTAGCGGGAGTCACAGATACGCAGTATTTT. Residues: CSAPPLAGVTDTQYF.

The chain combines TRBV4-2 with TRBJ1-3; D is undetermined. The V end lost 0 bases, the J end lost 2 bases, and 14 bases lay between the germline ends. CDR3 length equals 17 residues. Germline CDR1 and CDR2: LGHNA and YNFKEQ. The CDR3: CASSQDLRVSPGNTIYF. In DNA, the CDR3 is TGTGCCAGCAGCCAAGATCTGAGGGTATCACCTGGAAACACCATATATTTT.

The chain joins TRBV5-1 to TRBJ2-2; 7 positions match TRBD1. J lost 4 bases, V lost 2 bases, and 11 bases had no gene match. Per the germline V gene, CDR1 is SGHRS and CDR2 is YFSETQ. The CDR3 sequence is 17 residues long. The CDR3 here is CASSFETYRGSTGELFF. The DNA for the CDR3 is TGCGCCAGCAGCTTTGAGACCTACAGGGGATCCACCGGGGAGCTGTTTTTT.

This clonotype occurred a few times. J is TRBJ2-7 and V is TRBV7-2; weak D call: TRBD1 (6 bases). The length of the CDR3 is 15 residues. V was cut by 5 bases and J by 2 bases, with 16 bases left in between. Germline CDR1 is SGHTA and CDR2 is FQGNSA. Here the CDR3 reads CASSPWTEGAYEQYF. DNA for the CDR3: TGTGCCAGCAGCCCTTGGACAGAGGGGGCCTACGAGCAGTACTTC.

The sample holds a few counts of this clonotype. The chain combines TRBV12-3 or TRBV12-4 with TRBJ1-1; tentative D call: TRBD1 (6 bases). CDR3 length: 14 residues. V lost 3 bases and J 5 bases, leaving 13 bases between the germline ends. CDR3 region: CASSFRQGTTEAFF. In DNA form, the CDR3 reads TGTGCCAGCAGTTTCCGGCAGGGGACGACTGAAGCTTTCTTT.

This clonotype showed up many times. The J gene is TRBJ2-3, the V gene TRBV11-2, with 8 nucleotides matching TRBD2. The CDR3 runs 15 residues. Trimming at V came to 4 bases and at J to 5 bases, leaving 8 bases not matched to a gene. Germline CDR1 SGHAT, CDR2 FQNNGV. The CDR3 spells CASSSRAGGQDTQYF. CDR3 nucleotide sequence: TGTGCCAGCAGCTCACGGGCGGGGGGTCAAGATACGCAGTATTTT.

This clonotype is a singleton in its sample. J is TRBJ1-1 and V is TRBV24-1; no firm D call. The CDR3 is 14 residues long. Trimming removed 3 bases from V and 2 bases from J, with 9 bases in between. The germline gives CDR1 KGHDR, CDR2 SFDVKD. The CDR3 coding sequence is TGTGCCACCAGTGATACCGACGGAAACACTGAAGCTTTCTTT. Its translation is CATSDTDGNTEAFF.

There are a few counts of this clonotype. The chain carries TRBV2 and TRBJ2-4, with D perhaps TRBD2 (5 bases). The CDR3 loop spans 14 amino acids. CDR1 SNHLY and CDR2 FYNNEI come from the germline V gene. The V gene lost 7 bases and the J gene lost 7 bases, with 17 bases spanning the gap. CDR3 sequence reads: CASNRGQPFNIQYF. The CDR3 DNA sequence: TGTGCCAGCAATAGAGGGCAGCCTTTTAACATTCAGTACTTC.

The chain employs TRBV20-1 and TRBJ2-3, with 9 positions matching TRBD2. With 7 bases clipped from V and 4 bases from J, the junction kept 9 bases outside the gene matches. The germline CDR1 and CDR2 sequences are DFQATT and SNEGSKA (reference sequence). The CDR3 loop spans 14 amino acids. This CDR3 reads CSGKLAGFPDTQYF. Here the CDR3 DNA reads TGCAGTGGAAAGCTAGCGGGGTTCCCAGATACGCAGTATTTT.

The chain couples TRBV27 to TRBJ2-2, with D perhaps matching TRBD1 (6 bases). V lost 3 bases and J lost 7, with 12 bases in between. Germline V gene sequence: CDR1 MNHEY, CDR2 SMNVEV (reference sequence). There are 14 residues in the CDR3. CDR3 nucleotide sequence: TGTGCCAGCAGTTTCAGAGGGGGAAACGGGGAGCTGTTTTTT. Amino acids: CASSFRGGNGELFF.

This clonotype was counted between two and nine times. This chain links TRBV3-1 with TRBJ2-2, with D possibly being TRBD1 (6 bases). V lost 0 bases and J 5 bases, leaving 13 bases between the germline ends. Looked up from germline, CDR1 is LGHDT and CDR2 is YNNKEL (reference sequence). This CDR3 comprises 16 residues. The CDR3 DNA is TGTGCCAGCAGCCAAGATCTTTGGACAGCTACCGGGGAGCTGTTTTTT. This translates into CASSQDLWTATGELFF.

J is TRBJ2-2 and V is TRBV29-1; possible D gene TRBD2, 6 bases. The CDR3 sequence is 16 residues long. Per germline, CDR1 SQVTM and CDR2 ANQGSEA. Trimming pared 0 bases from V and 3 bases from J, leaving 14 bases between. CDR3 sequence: CSVEDPSGRYTGELFF. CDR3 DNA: TGCAGCGTTGAAGACCCCAGCGGGCGATACACCGGGGAGCTGTTTTTT.

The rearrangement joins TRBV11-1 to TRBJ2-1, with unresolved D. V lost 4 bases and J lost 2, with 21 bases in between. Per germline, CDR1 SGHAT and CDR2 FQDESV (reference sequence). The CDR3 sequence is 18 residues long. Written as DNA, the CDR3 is TGTGCCAGCAGCTCGGACCACTTTGGCGCGTTCACCTACAATGAGCAGTTCTTC. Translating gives CASSSDHFGAFTYNEQFF.

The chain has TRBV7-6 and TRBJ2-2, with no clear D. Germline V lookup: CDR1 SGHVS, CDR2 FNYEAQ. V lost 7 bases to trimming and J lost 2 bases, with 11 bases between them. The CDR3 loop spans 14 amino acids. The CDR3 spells CASKRDINTGELFF. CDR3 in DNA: TGTGCCAGCAAGAGAGATATTAACACCGGGGAGCTGTTTTTT.

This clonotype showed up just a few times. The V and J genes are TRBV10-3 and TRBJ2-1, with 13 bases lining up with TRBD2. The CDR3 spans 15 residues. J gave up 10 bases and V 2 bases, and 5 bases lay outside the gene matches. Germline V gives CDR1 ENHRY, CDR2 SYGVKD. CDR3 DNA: TGTGCCATCAGTGAGGGACTAGCGGGAGTATGGGAGCAGTTCTTC. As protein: CAISEGLAGVWEQFF.

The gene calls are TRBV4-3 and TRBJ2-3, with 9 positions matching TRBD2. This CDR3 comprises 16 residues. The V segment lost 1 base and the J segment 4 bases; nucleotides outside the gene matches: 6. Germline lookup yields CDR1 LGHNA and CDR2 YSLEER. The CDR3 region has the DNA TGCGCCAGCAGCCAAGCGGCAGCGGGGGGCCCAGATACGCAGTATTTT. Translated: CASSQAAAGGPDTQYF.